This paragraph covers one TCR beta chain sequence. Its matching antigen is unknown. The method was immunoSEQ multiplex PCR; TCRdb's version includes in-frame clones alone and lacks a portion of them. The data contain fewer than 60,000 clones, approximately 95% of them singletons. V shed 0 bases and J 5 bases; nucleotides not matched to a gene: 3. The CDR3 contains 16 residues. CDR1 and CDR2 from the germline V gene are MNHEY and SVGAGI. The record originates from a study of cytomegalovirus exposure and HLA in healthy donors. General study points: Many donors carried some public TCRs, although rarity characterized most TCR sequences.

The V and J genes are TRBV6-5 and TRBJ2-2; 10 bases are shared with TRBD2. This receptor was identified in a woman between 18 and 29 years old in good health and CMV-seropositive. The sample was PBMCs. CDR3 sequence reads: CASSYSAGGRTGELFF. The CDR3, as DNA: TGTGCCAGCAGTTACTCAGCGGGAGGGCGGACCGGGGAGCTGTTTTTT.